These 13 T cell receptor beta chains were all obtained from the same sample, sequenced in a study of monozygotic twins with inflammatory bowel disease. TCRdb reprocessed the 5' RACE reads and keeps a single row for each CDR3 protein, giving no DNA. The sample data list approximately 160,000 distinct CDR3 sequences. Sequenced material: blood. The receptor source for this set is a human donor with ulcerative colitis or Crohn's disease, or a healthy co-twin of an affected twin (not recorded which).

V gene TRBV5-1 combines with J gene TRBJ2-5. Germline V CDR1 and CDR2: SGHRS, YFSETQ. This CDR3 is 12 amino acids long. CDR3 sequence: CASSLEQETQYF.

The chain combines TRBV19 with TRBJ2-1. The CDR3 is 14 amino acids. From germline, CDR1 is LNHDA and CDR2 SQIVND (reference sequence). CDR3 protein: CASSLGASYNEQFF.

V gene TRBV20-1 combines with J gene TRBJ2-7; the D call from TCRdb, TRBD1, cannot be confirmed without DNA. The CDR3 loop spans 13 amino acids. Germline V gives CDR1 DFQATT, CDR2 SNEGSKA (reference sequence). CDR3 sequence: CSARQGGAYEQYF.

The V call is TRBV11-2, the J call TRBJ2-4; TCRdb picks TRBD1, but there is no DNA to check that call. The CDR3 covers 14 residues. CDR1 is SGHAT and CDR2 is FQNNGV in the germline V gene. The CDR3 spells CASSIDRAKNIQYF.

This chain connects TRBV5-1 to TRBJ2-4. The V gene's germline CDR1 is SGHRS and CDR2 YFSETQ. This CDR3 is 16 amino acids long. The CDR3 loop reads CASSLTTTFSKNIQYF.

CDR3 protein: CASSPFRGGYGYTF. The V and J genes are TRBV4-3 and TRBJ1-2; TCRdb outputs TRBD1, but without DNA this stays unchecked. Germline V gene sequence: CDR1 LGHNA, CDR2 YSLEER. This CDR3 has 14 amino acids.

The chain employs TRBV29-1 and TRBJ2-7; TCRdb outputs TRBD1, but without DNA this stays unchecked. CDR1 and CDR2 (germline): SQVTM, ANQGSEA. The CDR3 extends over 12 amino acids. CDR3 sequence: CSVSLGGHEQYF.

The chain links TRBV28 to TRBJ2-1; the D gene TCRdb calls, TRBD1, cannot be checked with no DNA. The CDR3 covers 16 residues. The germline CDR1 and CDR2 sequences are MDHEN and SYDVKM. The CDR3 is CASSVQGTYSYNEQFF.

The chain employs TRBV20-1 and TRBJ1-6; the D call from TCRdb, TRBD1, cannot be confirmed without DNA. There are 14 residues in the CDR3. Germline lookup yields CDR1 DFQATT and CDR2 SNEGSKA (reference sequence). This CDR3 reads CSARDKTGWAPLHF.

The chain employs TRBV29-1 and TRBJ2-7; there is no DNA to check the TCRdb D call of TRBD1. This CDR3 is 13 amino acids long. Germline V CDR1 and CDR2: SQVTM, ANQGSEA. CDR3 in amino acids: CSPEGRGGDEQYF.

CDR3 loop: CASSAGFGYTF. The chain recombines TRBV27 with TRBJ1-2. This CDR3 spans 11 amino acids. Per the germline V gene, CDR1 is MNHEY and CDR2 is SMNVEV (reference sequence).

V usage is TRBV2 and J usage is TRBJ2-2; lacking DNA, the TRBD2 call made by TCRdb goes unchecked. Germline CDR1 and CDR2: SNHLY and FYNNEI. The CDR3 runs to 14 residues. This chain's CDR3 is CASTAGTNTGELFF.

The chain carries TRBV7-9 and TRBJ2-2; TCRdb calls TRBD2, which cannot be checked without DNA. CDR3 length: 15 residues. Germline V lookup: CDR1 SEHNR, CDR2 FQNEAQ (reference sequence). The CDR3 loop is CASNRGPGITGELFF.